These T cell receptor beta chains were read from a single sample in a study of vaccination and CD4 T cells after COVID-19. TCRdb reprocessed the PCR reads via MiXCR and lists one record per CDR3 protein. This repertoire shows approximately 17,000 distinct CDR3 sequences, 52% found once; its top ten account for about 18%. What these receptors recognize is not known. The sequenced sample was CD4+ T cells from blood, cultured in vitro, obtained about 7 months after SARS-CoV-2 vaccination. These receptors were collected from a human donor who had recovered from COVID-19. Both conserved end residues are part of each CDR3. The order of the fields is D gene, V gene, CDR3 length, clone size, J gene, CDR3 protein, CDR3 DNA. The D gene is left open where the match is weak. The size of a clone is reported for some rows only, either as once, few or many, or as a class for expanded clones.

>.|TRBV19|17|.|TRBJ1-5
CATTRRQTYDSNQPQHF
TGTGCCACTACTAGGCGACAGACGTACGATAGCAATCAGCCCCAGCATTTT
>.|TRBV6-1|12|.|TRBJ2-5
CASRGAGETQYF
TGTGCCAGCCGAGGGGCTGGGGAGACCCAGTACTTC
>TRBD1|TRBV7-2|14|few|TRBJ2-5
CASSFPTGFETQYF
TGTGCCAGCAGCTTCCCGACAGGGTTTGAGACCCAGTACTTC
>.|TRBV29-1|16|once|TRBJ1-5
CSVDFECWTTYQPQHF
TGCAGCGTTGATTTCGAGTGTTGGACGACCTATCAGCCCCAGCATTTT
>TRBD2|TRBV20-1|14|few|TRBJ2-5
CSALAGNEEETQYF
TGCAGTGCTCTAGCGGGAAACGAAGAAGAGACCCAGTACTTC
>TRBD1|TRBV7-6|17|.|TRBJ2-7
CASSLRFPGQGASEQYF
TGTGCCAGCAGCTTACGTTTTCCAGGACAGGGGGCGTCCGAGCAGTACTTC
>.|TRBV4-2|18|.|TRBJ1-2
CASSQDLIFEGIAYGYTF
TGTGCCAGCAGCCAAGATTTAATCTTCGAGGGGATTGCCTATGGCTACACCTTC
>.|TRBV6-1|12|.|TRBJ1-1
CATKTAGAEAFF
TGTGCCACCAAGACAGCGGGAGCTGAAGCTTTCTTT
>TRBD1|TRBV6-2/TRBV6-3|14|.|TRBJ2-7
CASSRTGSSYEQYF
TGTGCCAGCAGTCGGACAGGGAGTAGCTACGAGCAGTACTTC
>TRBD2|TRBV7-2|14|.|TRBJ2-7
CASSRLAGAYEQYF
TGTGCCAGCAGCAGACTAGCGGGGGCCTACGAGCAGTACTTC
>.|TRBV5-1|17|.|TRBJ2-1
CASSLGGGLSSYNEQFF
TGCGCCAGCAGCTTGGGTGGGGGCCTTAGCTCCTACAATGAGCAGTTCTTC
>.|TRBV10-3|14|once|TRBJ2-7
CAISNPRDSYEQYF
TGTGCCATCAGTAATCCCCGAGACAGCTACGAGCAGTACTTC
>TRBD1|TRBV4-2|16|.|TRBJ1-5
CASSQATGGSNQPQHF
TGTGCCAGCAGCCAAGCGACAGGGGGTAGTAATCAGCCCCAGCATTTT
>.|TRBV20-1|13|.|TRBJ2-1
CSASQMRGDEQFF
TGCAGTGCTAGCCAAATGAGAGGGGATGAGCAGTTCTTC